A selection of T cell receptor beta chains follows, all from one sample in a study of T cell clones after liver transplantation. The method was immunoSEQ multiplex PCR; TCRdb's version includes in-frame clones alone and lacks a portion of them. Of roughly 20,000 clones listed, about 93% are singletons. The starting material was CD8+ T cells from blood, obtained about 27 months after liver transplant. All receptors derive from a human patient who received a liver transplant. The graft donor may have contributed some T cells. The CDR3 runs from the conserved cysteine through the conserved F or W. The order of the fields is J gene, CDR3 length, D gene, V gene, clone size, CDR3 DNA, CDR3 protein. D genes are given only for firm matches. Not every row has a clone size; where given, it reads once, few, many or a size class.

J gene: TRBJ2-3
CDR3 length: 16
D gene: NA
V gene: TRBV18
clone size: NA
CDR3 DNA: TGTGCCAGCTCACCACCGCCGGGGTCCCTGGAAGATACGCAGTATTTT
CDR3 protein: CASSPPPGSLEDTQYF

J gene: TRBJ2-7
CDR3 length: 14
D gene: NA
V gene: TRBV5-6
clone size: once
CDR3 DNA: TGTGCCAGCAGCTTGGGCCTAACCTCCTGGGAGCAGTACTTC
CDR3 protein: CASSLGLTSWEQYF

J gene: TRBJ2-4
CDR3 length: 16
D gene: NA
V gene: TRBV6-1
clone size: NA
CDR3 DNA: TGTGCCAGCAGTGAAGATCGGTACATAGCCAAAAACATTCAGTACTTC
CDR3 protein: CASSEDRYIAKNIQYF

J gene: TRBJ2-5
CDR3 length: 14
D gene: TRBD2
V gene: TRBV7-6
clone size: once
CDR3 DNA: TGTGCCAGCAGCTTTTACGGGAGGGGAGAGACCCAGTACTTC
CDR3 protein: CASSFYGRGETQYF

J gene: TRBJ1-4
CDR3 length: 17
D gene: NA
V gene: TRBV11-2
clone size: NA
CDR3 DNA: TGTGCCAGCAGCTCGGGACCTCCGGGGGTCCTAGGTGAAAAACTGTTTTTT
CDR3 protein: CASSSGPPGVLGEKLFF

J gene: TRBJ2-7
CDR3 length: 16
D gene: TRBD2
V gene: TRBV27
clone size: once
CDR3 DNA: TGTGCCAGCAGTATCGGGACTAGCGGGAGCAGGGTCGAGCAGTACTTC
CDR3 protein: CASSIGTSGSRVEQYF

J gene: TRBJ2-3
CDR3 length: 15
D gene: TRBD2
V gene: TRBV27
clone size: NA
CDR3 DNA: TGTGCCAGCAGTCCACTAGCGGGAGTCGCAGATACGCAGTATTTT
CDR3 protein: CASSPLAGVADTQYF

J gene: TRBJ2-3
CDR3 length: 16
D gene: TRBD2
V gene: TRBV4-3
clone size: NA
CDR3 DNA: TGCGCCAGCAGCCAAGAGCTTCGGGGGGGCACAGATACGCAGTATTTT
CDR3 protein: CASSQELRGGTDTQYF

J gene: TRBJ2-5
CDR3 length: 13
D gene: NA
V gene: TRBV9
clone size: NA
CDR3 DNA: TGTGCCAGCTCCCCCCAGGCCCAACAGACCCAGTACTTC
CDR3 protein: CASSPQAQQTQYF

J gene: TRBJ1-2
CDR3 length: 14
D gene: NA
V gene: TRBV7-2
clone size: NA
CDR3 DNA: TGTGCCAGCAGCTTTAGGAGGGTTAACTATGGCTACACCTTC
CDR3 protein: CASSFRRVNYGYTF

J gene: TRBJ2-7
CDR3 length: 15
D gene: NA
V gene: TRBV25-1
clone size: NA
CDR3 DNA: TGTGCCAGCAGTGAAAACGGCGCCATTCCCTACGAGCAGTACTTC
CDR3 protein: CASSENGAIPYEQYF

J gene: TRBJ2-5
CDR3 length: 15
D gene: NA
V gene: TRBV4-3
clone size: NA
CDR3 DNA: TGCGCCAGCAGCCAAGAATTAACGGGGGCAGAGACCCAGTACTTC
CDR3 protein: CASSQELTGAETQYF

J gene: TRBJ2-1
CDR3 length: 13
D gene: NA
V gene: TRBV7-8
clone size: once
CDR3 DNA: TGTGCCAGCAGCCCGTCGGCTGGGAATGAGCAGTTCTTC
CDR3 protein: CASSPSAGNEQFF

J gene: TRBJ2-3
CDR3 length: 18
D gene: TRBD2
V gene: TRBV4-2
clone size: once
CDR3 DNA: TGTGCCAGCAGCCGACCCAGCGGGAGGGCCTTAGTCACAGATACGCAGTATTTT
CDR3 protein: CASSRPSGRALVTDTQYF

J gene: TRBJ1-5
CDR3 length: 15
D gene: TRBD1
V gene: TRBV29-1
clone size: NA
CDR3 DNA: TGCAGCGTGGGGACAGGGGGTGGTAGCAATCAGCCCCAGCATTTT
CDR3 protein: CSVGTGGGSNQPQHF

J gene: TRBJ2-1
CDR3 length: 11
D gene: NA
V gene: TRBV7-2
clone size: NA
CDR3 DNA: TGTGCCAGCAGCTTAGATCCCGAGCAGTTCTTC
CDR3 protein: CASSLDPEQFF

J gene: TRBJ2-7
CDR3 length: 12
D gene: NA
V gene: TRBV2
clone size: NA
CDR3 DNA: TGTGCCAGCATCCTGATATCCTACGAGCAGTACTTC
CDR3 protein: CASILISYEQYF

J gene: TRBJ1-4
CDR3 length: 15
D gene: TRBD1
V gene: TRBV14
clone size: NA
CDR3 DNA: TGTGCCAGCAGCCCTGGGACAGTTACTAATGAAAAACTGTTTTTT
CDR3 protein: CASSPGTVTNEKLFF

J gene: TRBJ2-5
CDR3 length: 14
D gene: TRBD2
V gene: TRBV9
clone size: NA
CDR3 DNA: TGTGCCAGCAGCCCCTCCGGGGGGAGAGAGACCCAGTACTTC
CDR3 protein: CASSPSGGRETQYF

J gene: TRBJ2-7
CDR3 length: 13
D gene: NA
V gene: TRBV27
clone size: once
CDR3 DNA: TGTGCCAGCAGTTTTACCGGGTCCTACGAGCAGTACTTC
CDR3 protein: CASSFTGSYEQYF

J gene: TRBJ2-2
CDR3 length: 15
D gene: NA
V gene: TRBV7-3
clone size: once
CDR3 DNA: TGTGCCAGCAGCTTAAATGGGGGCAACACCGGGGAGCTGTTTTTT
CDR3 protein: CASSLNGGNTGELFF

J gene: TRBJ2-1
CDR3 length: 13
D gene: NA
V gene: TRBV7-6
clone size: NA
CDR3 DNA: TGTGCCAGCAGCTTGGGGTTGCCCGGTGAGCAGTTCTTC
CDR3 protein: CASSLGLPGEQFF

J gene: TRBJ1-5
CDR3 length: 16
D gene: NA
V gene: TRBV2
clone size: NA
CDR3 DNA: TGTGCCAGCAGTGAAAGGGAAAGGGGATACAATCAGCCCCAGCATTTT
CDR3 protein: CASSERERGYNQPQHF

J gene: TRBJ2-7
CDR3 length: 14
D gene: TRBD2
V gene: TRBV5-1
clone size: NA
CDR3 DNA: TGTGCCAGCAGCCTGTGGGGGAGGGACTACGAGCAGTACTTC
CDR3 protein: CASSLWGRDYEQYF

J gene: TRBJ2-1
CDR3 length: 13
D gene: NA
V gene: TRBV10-2
clone size: medium-sized
CDR3 DNA: TGCGCCAGCAGGCGGGATGTGGCCAATGAGCAGTTCTTC
CDR3 protein: CASRRDVANEQFF

J gene: TRBJ2-1
CDR3 length: 17
D gene: TRBD2
V gene: TRBV9
clone size: NA
CDR3 DNA: TGTGCCAGCAGCGTAGCGCCAGGTGGGACTAGCGGGATCGAGCAGTTCTTC
CDR3 protein: CASSVAPGGTSGIEQFF

J gene: TRBJ2-7
CDR3 length: 13
D gene: NA
V gene: TRBV5-6
clone size: NA
CDR3 DNA: TGTGCCAGCAGCTTGGGGTACAGGGACGAGCAGTACTTC
CDR3 protein: CASSLGYRDEQYF

J gene: TRBJ2-7
CDR3 length: 14
D gene: NA
V gene: TRBV18
clone size: NA
CDR3 DNA: TGTGCCAGCTCGACGCTGGGGGCCCCCTACGAGCAGTACTTC
CDR3 protein: CASSTLGAPYEQYF

J gene: TRBJ1-4
CDR3 length: 14
D gene: TRBD1
V gene: TRBV12-5
clone size: NA
CDR3 DNA: TGTGCTAGTGGCTATGGACAGGTAGGGGAAAAACTGTTTTTT
CDR3 protein: CASGYGQVGEKLFF

J gene: TRBJ1-4
CDR3 length: 16
D gene: NA
V gene: TRBV7-9
clone size: NA
CDR3 DNA: TGTGCCAGCAGCCCAACAGGATTGGGGTATAGTGAAAAACTGTTTTTT
CDR3 protein: CASSPTGLGYSEKLFF

J gene: TRBJ2-1
CDR3 length: 15
D gene: TRBD1
V gene: TRBV7-8
clone size: NA
CDR3 DNA: TGTGCCAGCAGCCCAAACAGGGGGCCCAGTGAGGAGCAGTTCTTC
CDR3 protein: CASSPNRGPSEEQFF

J gene: TRBJ1-3
CDR3 length: 16
D gene: TRBD1
V gene: TRBV4-1
clone size: few
CDR3 DNA: TGCGCCAGCAGCCAAGGTATAGGGGGCGTTGGAAACACCATATATTTT
CDR3 protein: CASSQGIGGVGNTIYF

J gene: TRBJ1-2
CDR3 length: 14
D gene: NA
V gene: TRBV6-5
clone size: NA
CDR3 DNA: TGTGCCAGCAGTCCAGACAGTGTCAACTATGGCTACACCTTC
CDR3 protein: CASSPDSVNYGYTF

J gene: TRBJ2-7
CDR3 length: 14
D gene: NA
V gene: TRBV27
clone size: NA
CDR3 DNA: TGTGCCAGCAGTTTATTCGGCTCAACCTACGAGCAGTACTTC
CDR3 protein: CASSLFGSTYEQYF

J gene: TRBJ2-2
CDR3 length: 13
D gene: NA
V gene: TRBV5-1
clone size: NA
CDR3 DNA: TGCGCCAGCAGCCAGGACAGCCCCTGGGGGCTGTTTTTT
CDR3 protein: CASSQDSPWGLFF

J gene: TRBJ2-4
CDR3 length: 14
D gene: NA
V gene: TRBV18
clone size: NA
CDR3 DNA: TGTGCCAGCAACCGGCAGGGGGCGGGAGACATTCAGTACTTC
CDR3 protein: CASNRQGAGDIQYF

J gene: TRBJ1-5
CDR3 length: 14
D gene: NA
V gene: TRBV19
clone size: NA
CDR3 DNA: TGTGCCAGTAAGTTAGGAGGAGGGGATCAGCCCCAGCATTTT
CDR3 protein: CASKLGGGDQPQHF

J gene: TRBJ1-2
CDR3 length: 16
D gene: NA
V gene: TRBV5-1
clone size: NA
CDR3 DNA: TGCGCCAGCAGCTTGGATTCGGGCTACGTGTTCTATGGCTACACCTTC
CDR3 protein: CASSLDSGYVFYGYTF

J gene: TRBJ2-2
CDR3 length: 17
D gene: TRBD2
V gene: TRBV27
clone size: NA
CDR3 DNA: TGTGCCAGCAGCCGAGGACTAGCGGACCTGGGGACCGGGGAGCTGTTTTTT
CDR3 protein: CASSRGLADLGTGELFF

J gene: TRBJ2-5
CDR3 length: 15
D gene: TRBD2
V gene: TRBV2
clone size: NA
CDR3 DNA: TGTGCCAGCACCGCTAGCGGGGGACCCCGCGAGACCCAGTACTTC
CDR3 protein: CASTASGGPRETQYF

J gene: TRBJ2-3
CDR3 length: 17
D gene: TRBD2
V gene: TRBV4-1
clone size: NA
CDR3 DNA: TGCGCCAGCAGAAACGGACTAGCGGGAGCTAGCACAGATACGCAGTATTTT
CDR3 protein: CASRNGLAGASTDTQYF

J gene: TRBJ2-7
CDR3 length: 14
D gene: NA
V gene: TRBV13
clone size: NA
CDR3 DNA: TGTGCCAGCAGCCAGGGACACCTCTCCTACGAGCAGTACTTC
CDR3 protein: CASSQGHLSYEQYF

J gene: TRBJ2-1
CDR3 length: 15
D gene: TRBD1
V gene: TRBV7-9
clone size: NA
CDR3 DNA: TGTGCCAGCAGCTCGAGAAACGGACAGGCCGTGCATCAGTTCTTC
CDR3 protein: CASSSRNGQAVHQFF

J gene: TRBJ2-1
CDR3 length: 15
D gene: NA
V gene: TRBV5-4
clone size: NA
CDR3 DNA: TGTGCCAGCAGCGGCCCATCGGGCTCCTACAATGAGCAGTTCTTC
CDR3 protein: CASSGPSGSYNEQFF

J gene: TRBJ1-3
CDR3 length: 15
D gene: NA
V gene: TRBV28
clone size: NA
CDR3 DNA: TGTGCCAGCAGTTTAACGGGGACTCCTGGAAACACCATATATTTT
CDR3 protein: CASSLTGTPGNTIYF

J gene: TRBJ1-2
CDR3 length: 14
D gene: NA
V gene: TRBV11-1
clone size: NA
CDR3 DNA: TGTGCCAGCAGCTTCCCCGAGGGAGGGCATGGCTACACCTTC
CDR3 protein: CASSFPEGGHGYTF

J gene: TRBJ1-5
CDR3 length: 16
D gene: NA
V gene: TRBV15
clone size: NA
CDR3 DNA: TGTGCCACCAGCAGAGGGCCCCCCGAGGGTCATCAGCCCCAGCATTTT
CDR3 protein: CATSRGPPEGHQPQHF

J gene: TRBJ2-7
CDR3 length: 15
D gene: TRBD2
V gene: TRBV10-2
clone size: NA
CDR3 DNA: TGCGCCAGCAGTGAAAGGGCTAGCGGGAGTAGGGAGCAGTACTTC
CDR3 protein: CASSERASGSREQYF

J gene: TRBJ1-5
CDR3 length: 14
D gene: TRBD1
V gene: TRBV27
clone size: large
CDR3 DNA: TGTGCCAGCAGTTTATCACAGGGGTTGGGGGCCCAGCATTTT
CDR3 protein: CASSLSQGLGAQHF

J gene: TRBJ1-6
CDR3 length: 16
D gene: NA
V gene: TRBV5-8
clone size: NA
CDR3 DNA: TGTGCCAGCAGCTCTCCCGACTCAATTTGGGATTCACCCCTCCACTTT
CDR3 protein: CASSSPDSIWDSPLHF

J gene: TRBJ1-3
CDR3 length: 14
D gene: NA
V gene: TRBV27
clone size: NA
CDR3 DNA: TGTGCCAGCAGTTCAACAGGGTCTGGAAACACCATATATTTT
CDR3 protein: CASSSTGSGNTIYF

J gene: TRBJ1-1
CDR3 length: 13
D gene: NA
V gene: TRBV25-1
clone size: once
CDR3 DNA: TGTGCCAGCAGTAGGGGAGGGTTCACTGAAGCTTTCTTT
CDR3 protein: CASSRGGFTEAFF